One and the same sample provided the 13 T cell receptor beta chains below, sequenced in a study of identical twins. In TCRdb, the 5' RACE reads were re-called with MiXCR into one record per CDR3 protein. The sample holds more than 400,000 distinct CDR3 sequences; 13% to 15% are singletons and the top ten take roughly 0.4%. Separately, the same data were catalogued under a study of yellow fever vaccine responses in identical twins.

Sequenced sample: CD4+ T cells sorted from blood. These receptor sequences come from a woman aged 18-35 years in good health.

The sample holds a few counts of this clonotype. The V and J genes are TRBV20-1 and TRBJ1-5, with 9 bases lining up with TRBD1. The CDR3 is 15 amino acids. CDR1 and CDR2 from the germline V gene are DFQATT and SNEGSKA (reference sequence). The junction had 4 bases not matched to a gene; V was cut back by 4 bases and J by 0 bases. CDR3 nucleotides: TGCAGTGCTATTGGACAGGGGAATAGCAATCAGCCCCAGCATTTT. Translation: CSAIGQGNSNQPQHF.

The V and J genes are TRBV25-1 and TRBJ1-5, with TRBD1 matching over 9 bases. Germline assignment: CDR1 MGHDK and CDR2 SYGVNS. The CDR3 is 14 amino acids. The ends lost 6 bases at V and 3 bases at J; junction bases unmatched: 3. The CDR3 DNA sequence: TGTGCCAGCAGAGGGACAGGGCTCAATCAGCCCCAGCATTTT. Its protein product is CASRGTGLNQPQHF.

A few counts support this clonotype. This rearrangement joins TRBV20-1 to TRBJ2-5; D possibly corresponds to TRBD1 (7 bases). The V end was cut by 3 bases, the J end by 0 bases, with 14 bases between. This CDR3 spans 15 amino acids. Germline loops: CDR1 DFQATT, CDR2 SNEGSKA (reference sequence). The chain's CDR3 is CSARAQGDYQETQYF. As DNA, the CDR3 is TGCAGTGCTAGGGCTCAGGGGGACTACCAAGAGACCCAGTACTTC.

This clonotype came up a few times. The chain employs TRBV28 and TRBJ1-1; D might be TRBD1 (6 bases). The V gene's germline CDR1 is MDHEN and CDR2 SYDVKM. V lost 6 bases to trimming and J lost 5 bases, with 22 bases between them. This CDR3 contains 16 residues. CDR3 nucleotides: TGTGCCAGCAGCCATCAAACAGGGCGGCGGAGTACTGAAGCTTTCTTT. It specifies CASSHQTGRRSTEAFF.

This chain joins TRBV11-2 and TRBJ2-5, with 16 bases identical to TRBD2. Germline CDR1 SGHAT, CDR2 FQNNGV. The CDR3 extends over 17 amino acids. With 5 bases clipped from V and 4 bases from J, the junction kept 7 bases outside the gene matches. Here the CDR3 reads CASSTGLAGGPVETQYF. The CDR3 DNA sequence: TGTGCCAGCAGCACGGGACTAGCGGGGGGGCCAGTAGAGACCCAGTACTTC.

The table lists this clonotype with many counts. The V and J genes are TRBV3-1 and TRBJ1-2, with D hard to call. Trimming removed 2 bases from V and 2 bases from J, with 18 bases in between. The length of the CDR3 is 17 residues. Per the germline V gene, CDR1 is LGHDT and CDR2 is YNNKEL (reference sequence). The CDR3 region has the DNA TGTGCCAGCAGCCAATTGGAGAAAGGAGTTTTGAACTATGGCTACACCTTC. As protein: CASSQLEKGVLNYGYTF.

Of note for this clonotype: At one end, the junction sequence differs from germline, possibly due to a read error. The rearrangement uses TRBV18 and TRBJ2-7; D may correspond to TRBD1 or TRBD2 (6 bases each). Germline CDR1 reads KGHSH; CDR2 reads LQKENI. CDR3 size: 13 residues. The CDR3 sequence: CASSPQGGGEQYF. The CDR3 coding sequence is TGTGCCAGCTCCCCACAGGGAGGAGGCGAGCAGTACTTC.

This chain joins TRBV5-1 and TRBJ2-5, with 9 bases that match TRBD2. Trimming took 5 bases from V and 5 from J; bases not matched to a gene: 16. Germline V gene lookup returns CDR1 SGHRS and CDR2 YFSETQ. The CDR3 is made up of 17 amino acids. The CDR3 loop is CASSPGGLAGRAETQYF. As DNA, the CDR3 is TGCGCCAGCAGTCCGGGGGGGCTAGCGGGGAGAGCGGAGACCCAGTACTTC.

The chain employs TRBV5-1 and TRBJ2-5, with a possible D match to TRBD2 (5 bases). The CDR3 consists of 13 residues. V was pared by 4 bases and J by 5 bases, with 12 bases between. The V gene's germline CDR1 is SGHRS and CDR2 YFSETQ. CDR3 loop: CASSNLATETQYF. For the CDR3, the DNA is TGCGCCAGCAGCAACTTAGCGACGGAGACCCAGTACTTC.

This clonotype was counted only a few times. The CDR3 is CASSLASGTAKEAFF. The CDR3 region has the DNA TGTGCCAGCAGCCTAGCTAGCGGGACAGCTAAAGAAGCTTTCTTT. The genes are TRBV7-3 and TRBJ1-1; 7 bases match TRBD1. The J segment lost 8 bases and the V segment lost 5 bases, leaving 14 bases of the junction unmatched. This CDR3 comprises 15 residues. The V gene's germline CDR1 is SGHTA and CDR2 FQGTGA.

This clonotype has only a few counts. CDR3 region: CASIALGGMTDTQYF. The CDR3 DNA reads TGCGCCAGCATCGCGTTGGGGGGTATGACAGATACGCAGTATTTT. This sequence joins TRBV5-1 and TRBJ2-3, with TRBD2 as a possible D gene (6 bases). Trimming shortened V by 6 bases and J by 3 bases, and 17 bases separated the two germline ends. Germline V lookup: CDR1 SGHRS, CDR2 YFSETQ. The CDR3 is 15 amino acids.

This chain uses TRBV5-1 with TRBJ2-7; D perhaps matches TRBD2 (6 bases). The ends were cut back, 4 bases at V and 6 bases at J, with 17 bases in the middle. The CDR3 totals 14 residues. CDR1 and CDR2 from the germline V gene are SGHRS and YFSETQ. The CDR3, as DNA: TGCGCCAGCAGCCCGACTAGGGGTGTCGGCGAGCAGTACTTC. It yields the protein CASSPTRGVGEQYF.

This clonotype was found many times. The CDR3 here is CASSLSGGGRYEQFF. The CDR3 DNA follows: TGTGCCAGCAGCTTATCGGGGGGGGGCCGCTATGAGCAGTTCTTC. The chain has TRBV7-6 and TRBJ2-1; 8 bases are shared with TRBD2. The CDR3 runs 15 residues. The V gene's germline CDR1 is SGHVS and CDR2 FNYEAQ. The J segment lost 8 bases and the V segment lost 2 bases, leaving 8 bases of the junction unmatched.